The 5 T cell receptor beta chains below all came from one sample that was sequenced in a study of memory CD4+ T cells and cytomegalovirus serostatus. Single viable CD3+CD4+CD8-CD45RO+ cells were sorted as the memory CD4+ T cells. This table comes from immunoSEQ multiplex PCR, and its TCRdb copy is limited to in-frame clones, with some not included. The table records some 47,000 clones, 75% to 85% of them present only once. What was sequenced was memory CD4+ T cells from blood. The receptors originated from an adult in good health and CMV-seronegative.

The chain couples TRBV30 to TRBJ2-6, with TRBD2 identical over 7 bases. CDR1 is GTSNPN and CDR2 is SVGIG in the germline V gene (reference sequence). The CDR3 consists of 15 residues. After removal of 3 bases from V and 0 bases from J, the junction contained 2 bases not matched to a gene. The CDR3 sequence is CAWSTGGSGANVLTF. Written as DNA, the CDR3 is TGTGCCTGGAGCACGGGGGGCTCTGGGGCCAACGTCCTGACTTTC.

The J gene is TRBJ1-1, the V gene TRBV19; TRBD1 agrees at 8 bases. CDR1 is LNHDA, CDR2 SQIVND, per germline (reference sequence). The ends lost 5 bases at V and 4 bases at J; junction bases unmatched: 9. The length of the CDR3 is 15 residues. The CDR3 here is CASSPRQGRLTEAFF. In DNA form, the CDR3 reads TGTGCCAGTAGTCCCCGACAGGGGAGACTCACTGAAGCTTTCTTT.

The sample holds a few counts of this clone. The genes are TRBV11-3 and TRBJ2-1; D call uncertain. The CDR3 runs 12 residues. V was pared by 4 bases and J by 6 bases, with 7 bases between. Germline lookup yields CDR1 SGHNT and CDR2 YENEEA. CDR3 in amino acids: CASSSHTNEQFF. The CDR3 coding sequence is TGTGCCAGCAGCTCTCACACCAATGAGCAGTTCTTC.

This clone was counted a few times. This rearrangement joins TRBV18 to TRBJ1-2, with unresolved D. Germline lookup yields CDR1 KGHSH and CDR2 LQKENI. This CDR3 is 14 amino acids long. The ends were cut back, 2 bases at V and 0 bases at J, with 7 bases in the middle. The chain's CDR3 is CASSPDSANYGYTF. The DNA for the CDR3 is TGTGCCAGCTCACCAGACTCAGCTAACTATGGCTACACCTTC. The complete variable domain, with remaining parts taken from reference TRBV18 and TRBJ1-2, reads NAGVMQNPRHLVRRRGQEARLRCSPMKGHSHVYWYRQLPEEGLKFMVYLQKENIIDESGMPKERFSAEFPKEGPSILRIQQVVRGDSAAYFCASSPDSANYGYTFGSGTRLTVV.

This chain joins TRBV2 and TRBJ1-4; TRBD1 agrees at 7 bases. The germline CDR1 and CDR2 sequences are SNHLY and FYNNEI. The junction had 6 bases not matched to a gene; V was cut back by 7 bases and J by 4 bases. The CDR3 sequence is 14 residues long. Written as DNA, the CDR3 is TGTGCCAGCAAACCGGACAGGATTAATGAAAAACTGTTTTTT. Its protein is CASKPDRINEKLFF. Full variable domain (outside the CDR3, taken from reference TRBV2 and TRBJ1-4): EPEVTQTPSHQVTQMGQEVILRCVPISNHLYFYWYRQILGQKVEFLVSFYNNEISEKSEIFDDQFSVERPDGSNFTLKIRSTKLEDSAMYFCASKPDRINEKLFFGSGTQLSVL.